This T cell receptor beta chain was captured in a study of shared clonotypes between healthy human individuals (dated by TCRdb to 2020 to 2021). General notes on the study: A couple of women and a few men aged 18 to 49 years were included in the cohort. Per donor, three plates each were used for CD4 naive and CD4 memory, two for CD8 naive, and one for CD8 memory. Leukapheresis yielded between about 0.94 and 10 billion PBMCs per donor. To estimate repertoire size and how much clonotype sharing occurs between individuals, the study deeply sequenced the blood TCR repertoires of five healthy adults. To increase sequencing depth and limit assay-specific biases, different laboratories used diverse techniques to prepare libraries and sequence TCR repertoires.

What the authors observed across the whole study: Across a few donors, around 5% of naive CD4, 3.5% of naive CD8, about 2.3% of memory CD4, and 0.4% to 0.45% of memory CD8 clonotypes were shared. Based on pairwise subsampling, the degree of clonotype sharing among donors was expected to be affected by sequencing depth. Because the study included a small number of donors, the genetic and exposure-history diversity represented was limited. Only blood was sampled, and tissue TCR repertoires likely differ from those in blood. Clonotypes shared by all four sorted-subset donors showed higher generation probabilities than non-shared clonotypes. Incomplete sequencing was indicated by rarefaction of sorted-subset datasets, despite the large sequencing depth. Larger estimated clonotype richness was generally found for naive subsets than for memory subsets.

As regards this clone: What antigen it recognizes has not been identified. Base quality data are lacking; no much larger clone is found one base away.

Donors were healthy HIV-negative adults with no recently reported acute infections or vaccinations. Every donor was a Caucasian adult residing in Nashville, Tennessee, USA. CD4+ T cells were enriched by magnetic negative selection, after which naive cells were positively selected on CD45RA and the negative fraction was taken as the memory subset. After blood collection by leukapheresis, PBMCs were isolated using Ficoll-Histopaque density gradient centrifugation and then cryopreserved in the vapor phase of liquid nitrogen. Purity and quantity of every magnetically sorted T cell population were checked by analytical flow cytometry. Genomic DNA was isolated from every sorted fraction and measured by UV absorbance on a Nanodrop 2000c. Using the deep immunoSEQ assay, TCR CDR3 regions were amplified from genomic DNA by multiplex PCR. For each cell subset, the extracted genomic DNA was distributed evenly across all wells of several immunoSEQ 96-well plates, and each plate served as one replicate. For sorted subsets, around 0.2 ug genomic DNA, equal to about 30,000 T cell genomes, was loaded into each replicate PCR. Purified libraries were measured with a Qubit 3.0 fluorometer, size-checked on a Bioanalyzer 2100, and measured again with the KAPA Library Quantification kit. Each immunoSEQ 96-well plate was sequenced on its own single-read 150-cycle Illumina NextSeq 550 flow cell. Per the source publication's procedure: Because only junctional sequences without quality scores were contained in the immunoSEQ output, filtering matching that applied to full-length reads could not be performed. Sequences were annotated with PyIR, a Python wrapper for IgBLAST v1.9, and V/J genes and CDR3 were assigned using IMGT germline references. Reads with weak V/J assignments (E-value above 1e-6), missing CDR3, stop codons, out-of-frame junctions, or ambiguous translated residues were removed. V3J clonotypes were defined as sequences sharing the same inferred V gene, J gene, and CDR3 amino acid sequence. Percentage overlap between repertoires was computed as shared unique clonotypes divided by the size of the smaller repertoire. Three approaches were used to assess repertoire richness: RTK rarefaction, the Chao1 estimator, and Recon v2.1 estimates of unobserved clonotypes. Generation probabilities for all TCRbeta clonotypes obtained by the gDNA method from a few donors were computed using OLGA. The table comes from immuneACCESS by way of TCRdb, which keeps in-frame sequences with V and J called. Part of the clones is missing from these tables; in studies checked, under half for an unresolved V gene and the rest for unknown reasons. V, J and clone size were drawn from that table, and D and trimming were deduced from the DNA. The sample table holds approximately 2,000,000 clones, of which 85% to 95% were seen once. The ten largest clones add up to approximately 0.4% of the sample.

The receptor was isolated from a man aged 18-30 years in good health. Some clones in this sample may be carry-over from other donors' samples. Material: naive CD4+ T cells from PBMCs. In the paper's terms, the cell subset or site label means: CD45RA+ positively selected.

The nucleotide sequence is TGTGCCAGCAGCTACGACAGAGACTATGGCTACACCTTC. This gives the protein CASSYDRDYGYTF. This sequence uses TRBV5-4 and TRBJ1-2, with a tentative D gene TRBD1 over 5 matching bases. A distance of 9 bases separates the germline ends of V and J, which lose 3 bases and 3 bases respectively. The CDR3 spans 13 residues, from the cysteine through the phenylalanine. CDR3 DNA is the only sequence kept; it has 39 bases, read in frame from the first base. From a lookup of the germline V gene (reference sequence), CDR1 and CDR2 are SGHNT and YYREEE.